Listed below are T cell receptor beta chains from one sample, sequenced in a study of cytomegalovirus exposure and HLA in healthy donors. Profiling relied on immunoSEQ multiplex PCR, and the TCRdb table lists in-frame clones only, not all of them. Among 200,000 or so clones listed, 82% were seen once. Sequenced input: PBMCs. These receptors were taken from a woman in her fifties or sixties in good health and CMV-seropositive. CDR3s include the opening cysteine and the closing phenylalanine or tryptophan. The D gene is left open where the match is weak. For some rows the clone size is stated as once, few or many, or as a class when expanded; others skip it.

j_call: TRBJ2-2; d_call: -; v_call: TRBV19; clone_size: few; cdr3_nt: TGTGCCAGTAGTATCACAGCTTACACCGGGGAGCTGTTTTTT; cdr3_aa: CASSITAYTGELFF
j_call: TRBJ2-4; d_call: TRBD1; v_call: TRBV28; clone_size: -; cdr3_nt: TGTGCCAGCAGTTTAATGGGACAGAGGGCAGACAACATTCAGTACTTC; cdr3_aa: CASSLMGQRADNIQYF
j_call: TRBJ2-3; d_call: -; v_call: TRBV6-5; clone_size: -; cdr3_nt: TGTGCCACCGGATCAGGAGATACGCAGTATTTT; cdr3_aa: CATGSGDTQYF
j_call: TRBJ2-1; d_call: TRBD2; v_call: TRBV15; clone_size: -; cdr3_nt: TGTGCCACCAGCAGAGATATGGGGGGGAGCTCCTACAATGAGCAGTTCTTC; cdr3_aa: CATSRDMGGSSYNEQFF
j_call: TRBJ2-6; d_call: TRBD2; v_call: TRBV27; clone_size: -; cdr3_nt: TGTGCCAGCAGTTTAAAGGGAGCTAGCGGGAACCCTGGGGCCAACGGCCTGACTTTC; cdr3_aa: CASSLKGASGNPGANGLTF
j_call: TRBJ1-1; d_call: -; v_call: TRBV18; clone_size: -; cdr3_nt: TGTGCCAGCTCATTCGCAGGGATGAACACTGAAGCTTTCTTT; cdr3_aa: CASSFAGMNTEAFF
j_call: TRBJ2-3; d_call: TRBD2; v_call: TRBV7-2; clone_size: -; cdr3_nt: TGTGCCAGCAGCCCACTACTAGCGGGGGAGCAGTATTTT; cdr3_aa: CASSPLLAGEQYF
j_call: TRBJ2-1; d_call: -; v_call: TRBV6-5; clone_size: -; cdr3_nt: TGTGCCAGCAGTTCGGACGGGAGCTCCTACAATGAGCAGTTCTTC; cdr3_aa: CASSSDGSSYNEQFF
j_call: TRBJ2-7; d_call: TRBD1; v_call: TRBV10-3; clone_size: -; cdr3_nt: TGTGCCACCATGATGGCAGGGGGTCCCTACGAGCAGTACTTC; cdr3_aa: CATMMAGGPYEQYF
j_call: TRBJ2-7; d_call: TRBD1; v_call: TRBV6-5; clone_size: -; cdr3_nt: TGTGCCAGCAGTTACGATATGACAGGGTCCTCCTACGAGCAGTACTTC; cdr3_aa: CASSYDMTGSSYEQYF
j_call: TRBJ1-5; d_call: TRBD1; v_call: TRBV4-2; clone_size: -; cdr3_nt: TGTGCCAGCAGCCAAGAAACAGGGGGCAACCAGCCCCAGCATTTT; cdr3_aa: CASSQETGGNQPQHF
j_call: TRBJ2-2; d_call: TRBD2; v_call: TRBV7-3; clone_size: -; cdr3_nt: TGTGCCAGCAGCCAAAGGACTAGCGGGGTCACCGGGGAGCTGTTTTTT; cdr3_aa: CASSQRTSGVTGELFF
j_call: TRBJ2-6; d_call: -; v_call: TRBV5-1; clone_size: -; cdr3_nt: TGCGCCAGCAGCTTGTATGGCAGCTCTGGGGCCAACGGCCTGACTTTC; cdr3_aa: CASSLYGSSGANGLTF
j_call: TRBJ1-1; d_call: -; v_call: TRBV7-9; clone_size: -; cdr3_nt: TGTGCCAGCAGCTTACCCCTAAAACCAGAGGCCCTGAACACTGAAGCTTTCTTT; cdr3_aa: CASSLPLKPEALNTEAFF
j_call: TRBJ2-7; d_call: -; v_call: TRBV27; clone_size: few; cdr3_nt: TGTGCCAGCAGTTTGTACGGACAGAGTCGTTCCTACGAGCAGTACTTC; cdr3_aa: CASSLYGQSRSYEQYF
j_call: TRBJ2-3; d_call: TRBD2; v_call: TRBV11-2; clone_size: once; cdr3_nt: TGTGCCAGCAGCCCCGCTAGCGGGGGGATCACAGATACGCAGTATTTT; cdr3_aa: CASSPASGGITDTQYF
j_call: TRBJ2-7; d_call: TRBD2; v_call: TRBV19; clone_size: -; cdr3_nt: TGTGCCAGTAGTCCCGAATGGGCTAGCGGGAGAAAGTACGAGCAGTACTTC; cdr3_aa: CASSPEWASGRKYEQYF
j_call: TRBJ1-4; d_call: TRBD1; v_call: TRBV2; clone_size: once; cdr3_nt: TGTGCCAGCAGTGAAGGACAGGGGACTAATGAAAAACTGTTTTTT; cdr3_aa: CASSEGQGTNEKLFF
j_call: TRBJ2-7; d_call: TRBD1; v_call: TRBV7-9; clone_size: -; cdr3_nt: TGTGCCAGCAGCACGGGACAGGCTAGCTCCTACGAGCAGTACTTC; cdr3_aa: CASSTGQASSYEQYF
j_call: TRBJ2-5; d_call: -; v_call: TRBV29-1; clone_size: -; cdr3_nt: TGCAGCGTTTTACAGGGAGGGGAGACCCAGTACTTC; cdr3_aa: CSVLQGGETQYF
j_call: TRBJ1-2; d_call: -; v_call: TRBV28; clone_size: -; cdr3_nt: TGTGCCAGCCTCAATCCCGGTAGTCCTAACTATGGCTACACCTTC; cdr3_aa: CASLNPGSPNYGYTF
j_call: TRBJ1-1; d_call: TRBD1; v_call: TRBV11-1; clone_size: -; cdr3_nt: TGTGCCAGCAGCTGGGACAGGGGGAACACTGAAGCTTTCTTT; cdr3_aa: CASSWDRGNTEAFF
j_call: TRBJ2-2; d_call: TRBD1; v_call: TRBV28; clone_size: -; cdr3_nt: TGTGCCAGCAGTTCGATAGCGGACAGGGATGGAGAGCTGTTTTTT; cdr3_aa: CASSSIADRDGELFF
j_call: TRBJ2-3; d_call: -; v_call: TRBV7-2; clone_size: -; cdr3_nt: TGTGCCAGCAGGAAGGGGGTCACAGATACGCAGTATTTT; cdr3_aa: CASRKGVTDTQYF
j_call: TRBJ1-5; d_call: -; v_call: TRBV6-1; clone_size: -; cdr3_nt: TGTGCCAGCAGTGAAGTCTGGGAGTGGCGTTATAGCAATCAGCCCCAGCATTTT; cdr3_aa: CASSEVWEWRYSNQPQHF
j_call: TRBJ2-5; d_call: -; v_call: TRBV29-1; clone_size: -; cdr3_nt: TGCAGCGTTGATGGGGGGGGGCTTGGGGAGACCCAGTACTTC; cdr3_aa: CSVDGGGLGETQYF
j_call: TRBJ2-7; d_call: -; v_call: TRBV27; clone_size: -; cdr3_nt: TGTGCCAGCAGCACCATGAGTTTTGACGAGCAGTACTTC; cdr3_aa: CASSTMSFDEQYF
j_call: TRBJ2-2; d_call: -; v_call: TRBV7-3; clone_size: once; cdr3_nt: TGTGCCAGCAGCTTATGGGCAGGGGGGAATACCGGGGAGCTGTTTTTT; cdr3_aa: CASSLWAGGNTGELFF
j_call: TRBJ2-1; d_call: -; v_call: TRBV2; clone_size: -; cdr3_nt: TGTGCCAGCAGTGAGCTCCGACAGAGCTCCTACAATGAGCAGTTCTTC; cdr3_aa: CASSELRQSSYNEQFF
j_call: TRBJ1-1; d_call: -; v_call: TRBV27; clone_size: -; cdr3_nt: TGTGCCAGCAGTTCCTTCCCAGGTAACACTGAAGCTTTCTTT; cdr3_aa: CASSSFPGNTEAFF
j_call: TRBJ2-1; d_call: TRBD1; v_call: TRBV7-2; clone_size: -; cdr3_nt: TGTGCCAGCAGCATCTGGACAGGAGGAGGATACAATGAGCAGTTCTTC; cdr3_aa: CASSIWTGGGYNEQFF
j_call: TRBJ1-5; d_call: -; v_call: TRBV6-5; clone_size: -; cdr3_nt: TGTGCCAGCAGTTACGGGGACAAATATCAGCCCCAGCATTTT; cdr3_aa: CASSYGDKYQPQHF
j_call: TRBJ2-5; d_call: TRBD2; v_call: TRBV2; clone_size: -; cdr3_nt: TGTGCCAGCACCTACACTAGCGGGAGGGTAGTATCAGAGACCCAGTACTTC; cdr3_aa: CASTYTSGRVVSETQYF
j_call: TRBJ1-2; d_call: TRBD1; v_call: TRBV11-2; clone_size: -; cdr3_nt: TGTGCCAGCAGCTTAGATAGGACAGGCTATGGCTACACCTTC; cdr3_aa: CASSLDRTGYGYTF
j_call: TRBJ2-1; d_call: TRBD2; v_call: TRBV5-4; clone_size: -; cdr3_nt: TGTGCCAGCACCGAGGGACTAGCGGGAGTCAATGAGCAGTTCTTC; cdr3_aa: CASTEGLAGVNEQFF
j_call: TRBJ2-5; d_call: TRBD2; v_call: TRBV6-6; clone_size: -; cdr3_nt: TGTGCCAGCAGCACTAGCGGGGAGCAAGAGACCCAGTACTTC; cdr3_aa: CASSTSGEQETQYF
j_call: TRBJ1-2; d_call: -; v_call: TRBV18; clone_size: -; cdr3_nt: TGTGCCAGCTCACCCGCGGGGGCTAACTATGGCTACACCTTC; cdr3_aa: CASSPAGANYGYTF
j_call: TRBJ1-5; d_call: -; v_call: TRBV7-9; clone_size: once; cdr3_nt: TGTGCCAGCAGCTTGGCAGGTTTTAGCAATCAGCCCCAGCATTTT; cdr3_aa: CASSLAGFSNQPQHF
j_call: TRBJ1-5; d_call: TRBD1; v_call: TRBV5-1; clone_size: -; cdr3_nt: TGCGCCAGCAGCGAGGGGGCGTTGGGCAATCAGCCCCAGCATTTT; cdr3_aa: CASSEGALGNQPQHF
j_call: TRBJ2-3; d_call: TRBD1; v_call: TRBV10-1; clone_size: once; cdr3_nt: TGCGCCAGCAGTACGGGACAGGCCGTCACAGATACGCAGTATTTT; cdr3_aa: CASSTGQAVTDTQYF
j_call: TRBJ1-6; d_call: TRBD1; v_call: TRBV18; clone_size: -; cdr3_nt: TGTGCCAGCTCACCGGACAGGGTAGGGTATTCACCCCTCCACTTT; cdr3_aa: CASSPDRVGYSPLHF
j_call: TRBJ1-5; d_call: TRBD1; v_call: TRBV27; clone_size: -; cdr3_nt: TGTGCCAGCAGCTCTCGACAGGGGGTTCCTAATCAGCCCCAGCATTTT; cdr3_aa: CASSSRQGVPNQPQHF
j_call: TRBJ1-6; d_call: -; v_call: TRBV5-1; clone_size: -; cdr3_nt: TGCGCCAGCAGCTTGGGCGGCAGGGCATCACCCCTCCACTTT; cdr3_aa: CASSLGGRASPLHF
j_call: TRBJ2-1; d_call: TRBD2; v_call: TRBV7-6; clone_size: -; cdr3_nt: TGTGCCAGCAGCTTTTTACTAGCGGGAGCGTCTAATGAGCAGTTCTTC; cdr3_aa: CASSFLLAGASNEQFF
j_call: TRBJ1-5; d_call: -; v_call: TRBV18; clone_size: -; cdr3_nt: TGTGCCAGCTCACCGGACTCGCTGGACAGCCAGCCCCAGCATTTT; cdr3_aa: CASSPDSLDSQPQHF
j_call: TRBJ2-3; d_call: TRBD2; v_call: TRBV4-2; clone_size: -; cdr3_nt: TGTGCCAGCAGCCCGATGGGACTAGCGGGAGGCGATAGGGGCACAGATACGCAGTATTTT; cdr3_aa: CASSPMGLAGGDRGTDTQYF
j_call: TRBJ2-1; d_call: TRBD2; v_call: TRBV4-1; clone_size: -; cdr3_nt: TGCGCCAGCAGCCACCCGGGACTAGCGGGAGGGCCCACCTACAATGAGCAGTTCTTC; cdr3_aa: CASSHPGLAGGPTYNEQFF
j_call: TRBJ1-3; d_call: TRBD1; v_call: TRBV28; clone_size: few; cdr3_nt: TGTGCCAGCAGTTTGGGGGGCAGGGGGCCTCTAAACACCATATATTTT; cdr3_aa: CASSLGGRGPLNTIYF
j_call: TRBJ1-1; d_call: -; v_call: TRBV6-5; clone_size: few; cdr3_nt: TGTGCCAGCATAAGAACAGGGAACACTGAAGCTTTCTTT; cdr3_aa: CASIRTGNTEAFF
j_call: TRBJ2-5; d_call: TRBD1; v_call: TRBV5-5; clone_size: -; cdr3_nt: TGTGCCAGCAGCCTGCAGGGGGCGGAAAAAGAGACCCAGTACTTC; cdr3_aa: CASSLQGAEKETQYF
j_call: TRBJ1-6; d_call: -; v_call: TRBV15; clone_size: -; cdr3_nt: TGTGCCACCAGCAGAGAAGGACGGGGAAATTCACCCCTCCACTTT; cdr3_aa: CATSREGRGNSPLHF
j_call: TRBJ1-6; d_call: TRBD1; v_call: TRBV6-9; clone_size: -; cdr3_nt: TGTGCCAGCATCGCCCGGACAGGGGCTTCCTATAATTCACCCCTCCACTTT; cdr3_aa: CASIARTGASYNSPLHF
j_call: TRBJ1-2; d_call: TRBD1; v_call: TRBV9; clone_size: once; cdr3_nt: TGTGCCAGCAGCGGAAGTTCAGGGGGGATCGGTGGCTACACCTTC; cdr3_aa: CASSGSSGGIGGYTF
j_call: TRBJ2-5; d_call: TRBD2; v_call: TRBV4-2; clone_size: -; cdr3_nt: TGTGCCAGCAGCCAAGGTGCTAGCGGGGGGGCAGGGGAGACCCAGTACTTC; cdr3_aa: CASSQGASGGAGETQYF
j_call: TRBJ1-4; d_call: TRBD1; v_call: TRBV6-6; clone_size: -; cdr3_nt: TGTGCCAGTCAGGGGGCAGGGACTAATGAAAAACTGTTTTTT; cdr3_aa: CASQGAGTNEKLFF